What follows are 19 T cell receptor beta chains derived from one specimen sequenced in a study of shared clonotypes between healthy human individuals. Profiled with immunoSEQ multiplex PCR; TCRdb holds only in-frame clones, not every one. The sample consists of approximately 2,200,000 clones, just over 90% of them appearing once. CD45RO-negative cells were positively selected for CCR7, leaving out terminally differentiated effector memory CD45RA+ cells. Sequences were obtained from naive CD8+ T cells from PBMCs. The receptors come from a man between 18 and 35 years old in good health. Some clones in this sample may be carry-over from other donors' samples.

The chain recombines TRBV7-9 with TRBJ2-1; either TRBD1 or TRBD2 may supply D (6 bases each). Looked up from germline, CDR1 is SEHNR and CDR2 is FQNEAQ (reference sequence). This CDR3 contains 16 residues. V was shortened by 5 bases and J by 1 base, with 15 bases between the two germline ends. The chain's CDR3 is CASSHLGGGSYNEQFF. CDR3 DNA sequence: TGTGCCAGCAGCCATTTAGGAGGGGGATCCTACAATGAGCAGTTCTTC.

This sequence joins TRBV4-1 and TRBJ2-3; D is uncertain. The CDR3 contains 15 residues. Trimming took off 0 bases at V and 6 bases at J, with 13 bases between the two ends. Germline V gene lookup returns CDR1 MGHRA and CDR2 YSYEKL. The CDR3 DNA follows: TGCGCCAGCAGCCAAGATGTGCGTGCTTTCGATACGCAGTATTTT. Translated: CASSQDVRAFDTQYF.

The chain joins TRBV4-1 to TRBJ1-2; no definite D call. V dropped 1 base and J dropped 3 bases, with 12 bases sitting between them. This CDR3 has 15 amino acids. Germline V gives CDR1 MGHRA, CDR2 YSYEKL. The CDR3 region is CASSQARGLDYGYTF. The CDR3 DNA sequence: TGCGCCAGCAGCCAAGCCCGGGGTTTGGACTATGGCTACACCTTC.

The V gene is TRBV14, the J gene TRBJ2-1, with D unresolved. Germline CDR1 reads SGHDN; CDR2 reads FVKESK. V lost 4 bases and J 0 bases, leaving 10 bases between the germline ends. This CDR3 has 15 amino acids. This CDR3 is CASSRFASSYNEQFF. CDR3 DNA: TGTGCCAGCAGCCGTTTTGCATCCTCCTACAATGAGCAGTTCTTC.

The CDR3 DNA sequence: TGTGCCAGCAGCTTAGAGTGGGGGGGGAGCACTGAAGCTTTCTTT. Translated: CASSLEWGGSTEAFF. The rearrangement joins TRBV7-6 to TRBJ1-1, with D possibly being TRBD1 (5 bases). The V end was cut by 1 base, the J end by 4 bases, with 13 bases between. Germline CDR1 reads SGHVS; CDR2 reads FNYEAQ. The CDR3 loop spans 15 amino acids. Based on the CDR3 plus reference TRBV7-6 and TRBJ1-1, the full variable domain is GAGVSQSPRYKVTKRGQDVALRCDPISGHVSLYWYRQALGQGPEFLTYFNYEAQQDKSGLPNDRFSAERPEGSISTLTIQRTEQRDSAMYRCASSLEWGGSTEAFFGQGTRLTVV.

With respect to this clone: One end of the junction fails to match germline, which may point to a read error. The J gene is TRBJ1-3, the V gene TRBV9; tentatively, D is TRBD1 (5 bases). The CDR3 runs to 15 residues. Germline V gene sequence: CDR1 SGDLS, CDR2 YYNGEE. The chain's CDR3 is CANSSPGPLPSTIYF. The CDR3 nucleotides read TGTGCCAACAGCTCCCCGGGGCCCTTGCCTAGCACCATATATTTT.

With regard to this clone: The sample has other DNA sequences that encode this CDR3 too. The chain combines TRBV30 with TRBJ1-3; perhaps TRBD1 as D (6 bases). The CDR3 runs 14 residues. Germline V gene lookup returns CDR1 GTSNPN and CDR2 SVGIG (reference sequence). V was shortened by 3 bases and J by 4 bases, with 13 bases between the two germline ends. The CDR3 spells CAWSRGAGGNTIYF. Here the CDR3 DNA reads TGTGCCTGGAGCAGGGGAGCGGGCGGAAACACCATATATTTT.

This rearrangement joins TRBV19 to TRBJ2-7; 9 nucleotides align to TRBD2. The CDR3 consists of 11 residues. The trim removed 10 bases at V and 6 bases at J, leaving 4 bases unmatched. Germline CDR1 reads LNHDA; CDR2 reads SQIVND (reference sequence). The CDR3 DNA follows: TGTGCCAAGCGGGAGGAATGCGAGCAGTACTTC. It codes for CAKREECEQYF.

V is TRBV29-1 and J is TRBJ2-5; D ambiguous. The ends were cut back, 5 bases at V and 5 bases at J, with 21 bases in the middle. The V gene's germline CDR1 is SQVTM and CDR2 ANQGSEA. This CDR3 is built from 15 residues. CDR3 sequence: CSVSGYRTQRETQYF. CDR3 DNA sequence: TGCAGCGTTTCCGGGTACAGAACCCAAAGGGAGACCCAGTACTTC. Full variable domain (remainder filled in from reference TRBV29-1 and TRBJ2-5): SAVISQKPSRDICQRGTSLTIQCQVDSQVTMMFWYRQQPGQSLTLIATANQGSEATYESGFVIDKFPISRPNLTFSTLTVSNMSPEDSSIYLCSVSGYRTQRETQYFGPGTRLLVL.

This clone was seen a single time. V is TRBV19 and J is TRBJ2-1; no definite D call. In germline, CDR1 is LNHDA, CDR2 SQIVND (reference sequence). CDR3 length: 18 residues. V was cut by 5 bases and J by 4 bases, with 24 bases left in between. The CDR3 coding sequence is TGTGCCAGTAGTCCCGGCTTCCGGCGCGGCCTAAATTACAATGAGCAGTTCTTC. Its protein is CASSPGFRRGLNYNEQFF.

V is TRBV4-1 and J is TRBJ1-1; D call uncertain. Germline V gene data show CDR1 as MGHRA and CDR2 as YSYEKL. The CDR3 has 16 residues. The V gene lost 4 bases and the J gene lost 0 bases, with 15 bases spanning the gap. CDR3 sequence (DNA): TGCGCCAGCAGCCTCCCGGGCACAAGGGTGAACACTGAAGCTTTCTTT. Amino acid sequence: CASSLPGTRVNTEAFF.

For this clone: Other nucleotide sequences in the sample specify the same CDR3. This rearrangement joins TRBV9 to TRBJ1-1, with 8 nucleotides matching TRBD1. After removal of 4 bases from V and 4 bases from J, the junction contained 3 bases not matched to a gene. This CDR3 region has 13 residues. Germline CDR1 SGDLS, CDR2 YYNGEE. DNA of the CDR3: TGTGCCAGCAGCTTACAGGGGGGCACTGAAGCTTTCTTT. Its protein is CASSLQGGTEAFF.

This clone was detected only once. The chain couples TRBV7-9 to TRBJ1-1; 8 nucleotides line up with TRBD1. The V segment lost 5 bases and the J segment 1 base; nucleotides outside the gene matches: 6. From germline, CDR1 is SEHNR and CDR2 FQNEAQ (reference sequence). The length of the CDR3 is 15 residues. CDR3 sequence (DNA): TGTGCCAGCAGCCGGAAGGACAGGGCGAACACTGAAGCTTTCTTT. Amino acid sequence: CASSRKDRANTEAFF.

The chain carries TRBV4-1 and TRBJ2-7, with D perhaps matching TRBD1 (6 bases). CDR1 and CDR2 (germline): MGHRA, YSYEKL. The CDR3 is 15 amino acids. V shed 1 base and J shed 3 bases, with 13 bases lying between them. CDR3 loop: CASSQGPGQLYEQYF. CDR3 sequence (DNA): TGCGCCAGCAGCCAAGGTCCCGGACAGCTCTACGAGCAGTACTTC.

The J gene is TRBJ1-4, the V gene TRBV5-6, with 10 bases aligning to TRBD1. Germline CDR1 reads SGHDT; CDR2 reads YYEEEE. V shed 3 bases, J shed 12 bases, and the junction held 14 bases outside the gene matches. The CDR3 length is 16 residues. The CDR3 nucleotides are TGTGCCAGCAGCTATAACCCGGGACAGGGGAGAGAACAACTGTTTTTT. This encodes CASSYNPGQGREQLFF.

The CDR3 is CASSPARGVVGTEAFF. Here the CDR3 DNA reads TGTGCCAGCAGCCCTGCTAGGGGGGTAGTGGGCACTGAAGCTTTCTTT. V and J are TRBV5-4 and TRBJ1-1; the D gene is possibly TRBD1 (6 bases). Per the germline V gene, CDR1 is SGHNT and CDR2 is YYREEE (reference sequence). CDR3 length: 16 amino acids. V gave up 4 bases and J gave up 4 bases, with 20 bases separating them.

The chain combines TRBV27 with TRBJ1-1; D not resolved. Germline lookup yields CDR1 MNHEY and CDR2 SMNVEV (reference sequence). V lost 3 bases to trimming and J lost 0 bases, with 11 bases between them. The CDR3 extends over 15 amino acids. The CDR3 loop reads CASSLVTGMNTEAFF. In nucleotides, the CDR3 is TGTGCCAGCAGTTTGGTGACGGGAATGAACACTGAAGCTTTCTTT.

This clone was detected only once. The V call is TRBV25-1, the J call TRBJ2-3, with D unresolved. With 9 bases removed from V and 2 bases from J, the gap between germline ends came to 9 bases. This CDR3 spans 12 amino acids. Germline assignment: CDR1 MGHDK and CDR2 SYGVNS. CDR3 loop: CASNGNTDTQYF. CDR3 in DNA: TGTGCCAGTAATGGGAACACAGATACGCAGTATTTT.

This sequence joins TRBV6-5 and TRBJ1-3, with a possible D match to TRBD1 (5 bases). Germline CDR1 and CDR2: MNHEY and SVGAGI. V was cut by 4 bases and J by 9 bases, with 19 bases left in between. The CDR3 is 15 residues long. CDR3 DNA: TGTGCCAGCAGTTCCAGGGTCGATTGGTATAGCACCATATATTTT. Translated: CASSSRVDWYSTIYF.